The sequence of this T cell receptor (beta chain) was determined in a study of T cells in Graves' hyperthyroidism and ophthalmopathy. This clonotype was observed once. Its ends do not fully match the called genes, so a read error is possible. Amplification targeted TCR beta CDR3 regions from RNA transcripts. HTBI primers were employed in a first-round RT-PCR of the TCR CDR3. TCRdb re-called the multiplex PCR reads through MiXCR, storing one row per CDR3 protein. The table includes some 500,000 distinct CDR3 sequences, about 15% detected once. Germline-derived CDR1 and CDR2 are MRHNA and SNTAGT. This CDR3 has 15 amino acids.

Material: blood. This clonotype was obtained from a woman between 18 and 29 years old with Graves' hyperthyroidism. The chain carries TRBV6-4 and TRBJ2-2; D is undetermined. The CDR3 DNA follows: TGTGCCAGCAGTTACTCGGGCAGCTGGACCGGGGAGCTGTTTTTT. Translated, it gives CASSYSGSWTGELFF.